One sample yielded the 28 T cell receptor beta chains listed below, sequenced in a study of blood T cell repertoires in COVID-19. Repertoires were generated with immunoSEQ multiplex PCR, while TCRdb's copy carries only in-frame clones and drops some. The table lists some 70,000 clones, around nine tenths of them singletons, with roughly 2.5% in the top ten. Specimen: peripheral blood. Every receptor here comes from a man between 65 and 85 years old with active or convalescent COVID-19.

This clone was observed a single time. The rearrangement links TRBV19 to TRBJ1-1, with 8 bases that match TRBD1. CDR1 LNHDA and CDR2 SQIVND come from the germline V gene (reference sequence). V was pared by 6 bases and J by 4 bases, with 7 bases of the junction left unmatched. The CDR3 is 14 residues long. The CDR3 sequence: CASSPRQGTTEAFF. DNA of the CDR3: TGTGCCAGTAGCCCTAGACAGGGGACCACTGAAGCTTTCTTT.

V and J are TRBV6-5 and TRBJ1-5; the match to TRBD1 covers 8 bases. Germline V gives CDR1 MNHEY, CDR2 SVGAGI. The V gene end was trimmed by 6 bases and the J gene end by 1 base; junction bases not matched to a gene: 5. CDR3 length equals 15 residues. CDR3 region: CASSTTGDSNQPQHF. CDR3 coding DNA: TGTGCCAGCAGCACGACAGGGGACAGCAATCAGCCCCAGCATTTT.

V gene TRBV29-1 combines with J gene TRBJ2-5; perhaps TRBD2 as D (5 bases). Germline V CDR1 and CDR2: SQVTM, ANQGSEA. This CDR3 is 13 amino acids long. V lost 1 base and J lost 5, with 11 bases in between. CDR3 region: CSVEGAGGETQYF. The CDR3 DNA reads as TGCAGCGTTGAAGGCGCAGGCGGGGAGACCCAGTACTTC.

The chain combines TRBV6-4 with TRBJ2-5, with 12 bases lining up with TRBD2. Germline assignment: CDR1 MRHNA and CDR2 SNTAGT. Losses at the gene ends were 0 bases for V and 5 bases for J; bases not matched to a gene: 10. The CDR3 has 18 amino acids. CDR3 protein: CASSDSFILLAGGETQYF. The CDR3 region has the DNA TGTGCCAGCAGTGACTCTTTTATTTTGCTAGCGGGAGGGGAGACCCAGTACTTC.

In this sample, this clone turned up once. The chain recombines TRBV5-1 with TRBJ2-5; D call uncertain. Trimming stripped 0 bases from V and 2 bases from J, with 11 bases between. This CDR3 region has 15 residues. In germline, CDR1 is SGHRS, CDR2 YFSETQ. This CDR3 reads CASSLVASEQETQYF. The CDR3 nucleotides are TGCGCCAGCAGCTTGGTGGCCTCAGAACAAGAGACCCAGTACTTC. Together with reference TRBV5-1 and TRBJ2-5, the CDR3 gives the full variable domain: KAGVTQTPRYLIKTRGQQVTLSCSPISGHRSVSWYQQTPGQGLQFLFEYFSETQRNKGNFPGRFSGRQFSNSRSEMNVSTLELGDSALYLCASSLVASEQETQYFGPGTRLLVL.

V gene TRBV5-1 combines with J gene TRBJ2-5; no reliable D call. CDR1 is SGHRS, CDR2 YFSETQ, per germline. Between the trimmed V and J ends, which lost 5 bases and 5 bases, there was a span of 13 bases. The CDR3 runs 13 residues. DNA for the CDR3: TGCGCCAGCAGGCGCGGCCGGGTTGAGACCCAGTACTTC. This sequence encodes CASRRGRVETQYF.

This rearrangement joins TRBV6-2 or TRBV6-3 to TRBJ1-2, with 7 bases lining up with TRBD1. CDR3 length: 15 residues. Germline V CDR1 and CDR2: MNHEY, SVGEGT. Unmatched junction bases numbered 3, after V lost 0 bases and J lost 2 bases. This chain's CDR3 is CASSYSGQQNYGYTF. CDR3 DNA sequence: TGTGCCAGCAGTTACTCGGGACAGCAAAACTATGGCTACACCTTC.

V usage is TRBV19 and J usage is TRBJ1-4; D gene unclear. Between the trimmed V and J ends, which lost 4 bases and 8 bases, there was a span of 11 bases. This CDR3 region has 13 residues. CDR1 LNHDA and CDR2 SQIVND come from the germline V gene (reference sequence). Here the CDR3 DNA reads TGTGCCAGTAGTACTCAGAGAGGCGAAAAACTGTTTTTT. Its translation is CASSTQRGEKLFF.

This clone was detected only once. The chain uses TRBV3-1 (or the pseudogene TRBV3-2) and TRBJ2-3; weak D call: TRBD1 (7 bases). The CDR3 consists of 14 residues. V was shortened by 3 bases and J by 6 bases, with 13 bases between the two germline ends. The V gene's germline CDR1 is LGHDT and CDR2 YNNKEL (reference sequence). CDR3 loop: CASSHPGGTDTQYF. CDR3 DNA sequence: TGTGCCAGCAGCCACCCAGGGGGGACGGATACGCAGTATTTT.

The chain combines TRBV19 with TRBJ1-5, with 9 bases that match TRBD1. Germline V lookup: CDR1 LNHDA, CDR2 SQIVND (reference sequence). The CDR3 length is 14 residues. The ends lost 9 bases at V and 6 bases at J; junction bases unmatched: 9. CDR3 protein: CASSGTGRTQPQHF. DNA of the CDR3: TGTGCCAGCTCCGGGACAGGGCGTACTCAGCCCCAGCATTTT.

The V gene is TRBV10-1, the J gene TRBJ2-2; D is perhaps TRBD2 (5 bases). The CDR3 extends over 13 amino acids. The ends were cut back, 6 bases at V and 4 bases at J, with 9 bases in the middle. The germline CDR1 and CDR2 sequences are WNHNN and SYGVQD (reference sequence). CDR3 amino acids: CASSPAGTGELFF. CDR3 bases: TGCGCCAGCAGCCCCGCGGGCACCGGGGAGCTGTTTTTT.

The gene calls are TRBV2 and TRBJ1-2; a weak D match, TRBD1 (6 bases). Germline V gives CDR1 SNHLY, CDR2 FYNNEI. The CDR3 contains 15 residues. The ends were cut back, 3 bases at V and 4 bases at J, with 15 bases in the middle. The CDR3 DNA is TGTGCCAGCAGTGAGCAAGCGTTAGGGGGCTATGGCTACACCTTC. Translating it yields CASSEQALGGYGYTF.

CDR3 region: CASNTGLAMETQYF. As DNA, the CDR3 is TGTGCCAGCAACACCGGACTAGCGATGGAGACCCAGTACTTC. The chain carries TRBV7-9 and TRBJ2-5, with 9 bases aligning to TRBD2. Germline lookup yields CDR1 SEHNR and CDR2 FQNEAQ (reference sequence). V dropped 7 bases and J dropped 5; count of bases not matched to a gene: 8. The CDR3 has 14 amino acids.

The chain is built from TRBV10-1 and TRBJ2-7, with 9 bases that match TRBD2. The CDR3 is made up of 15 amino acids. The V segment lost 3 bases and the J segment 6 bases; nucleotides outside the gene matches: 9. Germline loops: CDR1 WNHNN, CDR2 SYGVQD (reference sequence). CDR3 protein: CASSDRLAGRGEQYF. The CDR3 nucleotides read TGCGCCAGCAGTGATCGCCTAGCGGGAAGGGGCGAGCAGTACTTC.

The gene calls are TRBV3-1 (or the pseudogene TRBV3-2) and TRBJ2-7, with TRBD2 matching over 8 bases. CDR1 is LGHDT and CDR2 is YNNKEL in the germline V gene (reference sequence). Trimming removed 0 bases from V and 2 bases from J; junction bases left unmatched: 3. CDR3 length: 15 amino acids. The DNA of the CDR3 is TGTGCCAGCAGCCAAGATTTAGCGGGGCCCTACGAGCAGTACTTC. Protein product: CASSQDLAGPYEQYF.

The CDR3, as DNA: TGTGCCAGCAGCCTGGGGGGGGGCACTGAAGCTTTCTTT. The encoded protein is CASSLGGGTEAFF. The chain has TRBV9 and TRBJ1-1; D is perhaps TRBD1 (5 bases). The CDR3 consists of 13 residues. Trimming took off 4 bases at V and 4 bases at J, with 11 bases between the two ends. CDR1 is SGDLS and CDR2 is YYNGEE in the germline V gene.

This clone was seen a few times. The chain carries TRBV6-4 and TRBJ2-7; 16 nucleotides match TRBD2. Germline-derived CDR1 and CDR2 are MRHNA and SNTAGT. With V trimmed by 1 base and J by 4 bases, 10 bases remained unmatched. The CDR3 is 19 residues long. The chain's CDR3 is CASSDFAGTSGGDSYEQYF. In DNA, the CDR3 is TGTGCCAGCAGTGACTTCGCCGGGACTAGCGGGGGGGATTCTTACGAGCAGTACTTC.

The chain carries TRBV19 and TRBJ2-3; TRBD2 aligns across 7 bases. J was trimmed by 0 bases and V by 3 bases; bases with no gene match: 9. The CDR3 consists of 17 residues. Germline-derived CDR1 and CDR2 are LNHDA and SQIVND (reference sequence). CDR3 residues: CASSIFGGSPSTDTQYF. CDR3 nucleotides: TGTGCCAGTAGTATCTTCGGCGGGAGCCCTAGCACAGATACGCAGTATTTT.

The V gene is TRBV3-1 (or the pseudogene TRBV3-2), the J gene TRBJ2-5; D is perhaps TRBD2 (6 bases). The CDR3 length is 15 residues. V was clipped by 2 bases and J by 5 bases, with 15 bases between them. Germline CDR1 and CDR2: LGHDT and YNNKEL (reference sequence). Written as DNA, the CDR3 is TGTGCCAGCAGCCAACTGGGAGGAGAGTACGAGACCCAGTACTTC. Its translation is CASSQLGGEYETQYF.

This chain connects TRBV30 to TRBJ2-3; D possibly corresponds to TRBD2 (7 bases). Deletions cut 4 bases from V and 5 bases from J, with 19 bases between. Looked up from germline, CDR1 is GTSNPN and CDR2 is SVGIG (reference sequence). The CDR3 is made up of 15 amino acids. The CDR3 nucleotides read TGTGCCTGGACTCGGAGGGGGAGGGTGGAAGATACGCAGTATTTT. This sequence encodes CAWTRRGRVEDTQYF.

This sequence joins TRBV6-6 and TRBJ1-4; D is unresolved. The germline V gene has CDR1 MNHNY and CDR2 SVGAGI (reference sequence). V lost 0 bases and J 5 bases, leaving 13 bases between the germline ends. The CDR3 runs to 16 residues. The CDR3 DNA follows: TGTGCCAGCAGTTACTCGGAGGGCACCCCGAATGAAAAACTGTTTTTT. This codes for CASSYSEGTPNEKLFF.

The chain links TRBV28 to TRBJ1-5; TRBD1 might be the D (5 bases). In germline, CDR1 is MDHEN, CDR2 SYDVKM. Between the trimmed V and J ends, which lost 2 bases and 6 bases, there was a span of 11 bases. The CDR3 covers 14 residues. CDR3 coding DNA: TGTGCCAGCAGTTTAATGGGGGGGGGTCAGCCCCAGCATTTT. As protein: CASSLMGGGQPQHF.

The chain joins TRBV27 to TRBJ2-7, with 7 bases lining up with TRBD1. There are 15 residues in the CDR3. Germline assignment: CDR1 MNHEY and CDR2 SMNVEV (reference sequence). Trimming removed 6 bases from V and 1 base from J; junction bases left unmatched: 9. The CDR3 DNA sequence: TGTGCCAGCAGCCTCACAGGGGAAGGGTCCTACGAGCAGTACTTC. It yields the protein CASSLTGEGSYEQYF.

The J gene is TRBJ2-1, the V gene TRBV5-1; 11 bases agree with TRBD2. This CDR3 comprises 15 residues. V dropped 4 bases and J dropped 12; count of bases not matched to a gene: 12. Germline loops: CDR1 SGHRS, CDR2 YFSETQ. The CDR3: CASSPRGLAEIGQFF. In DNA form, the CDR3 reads TGCGCCAGCAGCCCGAGGGGACTAGCGGAAATCGGGCAGTTCTTC.

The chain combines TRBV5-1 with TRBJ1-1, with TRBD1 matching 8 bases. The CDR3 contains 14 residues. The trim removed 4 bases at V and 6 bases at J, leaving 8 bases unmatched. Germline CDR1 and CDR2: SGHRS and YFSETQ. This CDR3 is CASSGDRGWSEAFF. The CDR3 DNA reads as TGCGCCAGCAGCGGAGACAGGGGATGGTCTGAAGCTTTCTTT.

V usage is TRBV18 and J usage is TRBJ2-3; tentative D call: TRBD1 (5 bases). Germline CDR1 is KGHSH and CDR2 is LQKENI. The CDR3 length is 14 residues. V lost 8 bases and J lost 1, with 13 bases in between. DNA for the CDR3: TGTGCCAGCCAGTTGGGCAGGGGCACAGATACGCAGTATTTT. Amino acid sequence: CASQLGRGTDTQYF.

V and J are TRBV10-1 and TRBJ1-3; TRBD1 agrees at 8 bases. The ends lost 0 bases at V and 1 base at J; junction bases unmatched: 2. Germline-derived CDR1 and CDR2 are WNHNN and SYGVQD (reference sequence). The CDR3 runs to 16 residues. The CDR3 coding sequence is TGCGCCAGCAGTGAGTCCAGGGGGCCATCTGGAAACACCATATATTTT. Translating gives CASSESRGPSGNTIYF.

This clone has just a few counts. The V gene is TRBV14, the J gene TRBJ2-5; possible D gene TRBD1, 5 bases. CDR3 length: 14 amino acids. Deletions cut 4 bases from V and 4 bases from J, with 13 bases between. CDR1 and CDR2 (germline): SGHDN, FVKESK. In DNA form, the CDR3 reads TGTGCCAGCAGCCGGTCAGGGCGGAGAGAGACCCAGTACTTC. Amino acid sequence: CASSRSGRRETQYF. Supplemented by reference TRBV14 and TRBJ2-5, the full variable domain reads EAGVTQFPSHSVIEKGQTVTLRCDPISGHDNLYWYRRVMGKEIKFLLHFVKESKQDESGMPNNRFLAERTGGTYSTLKVQPAELEDSGVYFCASSRSGRRETQYFGPGTRLLVL.